This T cell receptor (beta chain) was captured by sequencing in a study of patients and donors after allogeneic stem cell transplantation. Each CDR3 protein is one row after TCRdb ran MiXCR on the RT-PCR reads. The sample includes 410,000 or so distinct CDR3 sequences, roughly 17% of them seen just once. V was clipped by 1 base and J by 3 bases; unmatched bases: 3. This CDR3 spans 16 amino acids. Germline values: CDR1 SGHVS, CDR2 FQNEAQ. The sequence came from a human donor who was either an allogeneic HSCT recipient or a stem cell or donor lymphocyte infusion donor (not recorded which). It is not recorded whose cells these are; they may come from a transplant donor. The rearrangement links TRBV7-8 to TRBJ2-7, with 13 positions matching TRBD2. Sequenced input: blood, either unsorted or a sorted T cell fraction (not recorded which). The CDR3 nucleotides read TGTGCCAGCAGCTTAGGGACTAGCGGGGGCCACTACGAGCAGTACTTC. This codes for CASSLGTSGGHYEQYF.